The clone carrying this T cell receptor beta chain was counted a few times. The data were obtained in a study of shared clonotypes between healthy human individuals. Trimming pared 0 bases from V and 2 bases from J, leaving 8 bases between. Germline loops: CDR1 ENHRY, CDR2 SYGVKD. CDR3 size: 15 residues. Terminally differentiated effector memory CD45RA+ cells were excluded by CCR7 positive selection of CD45RO-negative cells. The protocol was immunoSEQ multiplex PCR, while the TCRdb copy is restricted to in-frame clones and leaves out a portion. The table has around 2.1 million clones, just over 90% seen once.

The chain joins TRBV10-3 to TRBJ1-5; D remains unclear. The sample consisted of naive CD8+ T cells from PBMCs. This sequence was found in a man between 18 and 29 years old in good health. Some clones in this sample may be carry-over from other donors' samples. The CDR3 region is CAISESPAGNQPQHF. CDR3 coding DNA: TGTGCCATCAGTGAGTCCCCGGCGGGCAATCAGCCCCAGCATTTT.